This T cell receptor beta chain was obtained from a study of T cell responses to AZD1222 COVID-19 vaccine. The CDR3 loop spans 13 amino acids. V lost 2 bases to trimming and J lost 1 base, with 3 bases between them. From germline, CDR1 is MDHEN and CDR2 SYDVKM. General observations from the study: Repertoire sampling occurred only after the peak T cell response. Possibly, clonal diversity was underestimated; donors were largely white British and included more females.

Of note for this clone: Its specificity is unknown.

Repertoires were generated with immunoSEQ multiplex PCR, while TCRdb's copy carries only in-frame clones and drops some. The sample comprises under 50,000 clones, just under 80% of which are singletons, and about 20% rests with the top ten. Sequenced here: peripheral blood, sampled 28 days after the second dose of the MenACWY control vaccine. The source of this sequence is an adult who received the MenACWY meningococcal vaccine as a control. V is TRBV28 and J is TRBJ1-5; unclear D gene. CDR3 residues: CASSLDSNQPQHF. The CDR3 DNA sequence: TGTGCCAGCAGTTTAGACAGCAATCAGCCCCAGCATTTT.